This TCR beta chain originates from a study of blood T cell repertoires in COVID-19. CDR3 length: 15 residues. Trimming stripped 6 bases from V and 3 bases from J, with 15 bases between. The germline V gene encodes CDR1 LNHDA and CDR2 SQIVND (reference sequence). Source study methods: Amplification of reference gene primers provided the estimated nucleated cell counts. Data came from immunoSEQ multiplex PCR; TCRdb stores just in-frame clones and leaves some out. That table supplies the V and J calls and clone size; D and trimming were determined from the DNA. The table includes about 210,000 clones, roughly 87% detected once.

The rearrangement links TRBV19 to TRBJ1-5, with a tentative D call TRBD1 (5 bases). The receptor was derived from a man aged 18 to 30 with acute COVID-19. The specimen sequenced was PBMCs or T cells enriched from blood (not recorded which). For the CDR3, the DNA is TGTGCCAGTAGCCCTTCCTGGGGCTTCAATCAGCCCCAGCATTTT. It yields the protein CASSPSWGFNQPQHF.